This T cell receptor (beta chain) was documented in a study of blood T cell repertoires in COVID-19 (dated by TCRdb to 2020 to 2021). As for the study more broadly: The collaborator samples originated in the United States, Italy and Spain and spanned the acute and convalescent phases of COVID-19. HLA class I and class II types, where available, came from metadata supplied by the sample provider rather than from assay-based typing. The material from the prospective study consisted of cDNA or gDNA derived from T cells, B-cell-depleted T cells, or PBMCs. Samples came from the ongoing ImmuneRACE study (first 160 participants) plus 1,254 subjects from 6 global collaborators. The sample metadata nearly always contained a de-identified subject ID, COVID-19 status, age in years and sex. Deeply sampled blood TCRbeta repertoires from subjects exposed to, actively infected with, or recovered from COVID-19 were included in the dataset. The repertoires were made available in a free public database intended to serve as a resource for research on the immune response to SARS-CoV-2.

TCRbeta CDR3 regions were amplified from genomic DNA by means of the immunoSEQ Assay, a bias-controlled multiplex PCR. The authors' analysis ran thus. Within the assay, amplification of reference gene primers was used to estimate how many nucleated cells each sample contained. To quantify the absolute abundance of each unique TCRbeta CDR3 rearrangement, sequence reads were collapsed and filtered. Productive Simpson clonality was computed per sample as the square root of Simpson's diversity index over productive rearrangements. This is the immuneACCESS table as TCRdb keeps it, with only in-frame sequences that have V and J called. A part of the clones is gone; compared with another copy, unresolved V genes explain less than half, and the rest is unexplained. The V and J calls and clone size are taken from that table; D and trimming were inferred from the DNA. Present in this sample are tens of thousands of clones, around nine tenths of which were seen just once. Clones ranked in the top ten supply approximately 19% of the sample.

Overall results and qualifications from the work: The amount of clinical and demographic metadata varied by source and participant and was provided uncurated.

In regard to this clone: No antigen is known for it. No clone much larger than this one lies a single base away; base qualities are absent.

Whole blood was collected in K2EDTA tubes by collaborating institutions according to the institutions' own protocols. For TCRbeta analysis, collaborators shipped samples as frozen whole blood, isolated PBMCs, or DNA extracted from either of those sample types. The CDR3 numbers 12 residues from cysteine through phenylalanine. The retained sequence is limited to the CDR3, 36 bases, with the frame set at the first base. Trimming takes 3 bases off V and 7 bases off J; junction bases not matched to a gene: 2. According to the germline V gene, CDR1 reads SGHAT and CDR2 reads FQNNGV. The specimen sequenced was peripheral blood. This sequence uses TRBV11-2 and TRBJ1-2; 7 bases in between match TRBD1. This receptor was taken from a woman over 75 with acute or convalescent COVID-19. In nucleotide form, the sequence is TGTGCCAGCAGCTTCGGGACAGTTGGCTACACCTTC. This codes for CASSFGTVGYTF.